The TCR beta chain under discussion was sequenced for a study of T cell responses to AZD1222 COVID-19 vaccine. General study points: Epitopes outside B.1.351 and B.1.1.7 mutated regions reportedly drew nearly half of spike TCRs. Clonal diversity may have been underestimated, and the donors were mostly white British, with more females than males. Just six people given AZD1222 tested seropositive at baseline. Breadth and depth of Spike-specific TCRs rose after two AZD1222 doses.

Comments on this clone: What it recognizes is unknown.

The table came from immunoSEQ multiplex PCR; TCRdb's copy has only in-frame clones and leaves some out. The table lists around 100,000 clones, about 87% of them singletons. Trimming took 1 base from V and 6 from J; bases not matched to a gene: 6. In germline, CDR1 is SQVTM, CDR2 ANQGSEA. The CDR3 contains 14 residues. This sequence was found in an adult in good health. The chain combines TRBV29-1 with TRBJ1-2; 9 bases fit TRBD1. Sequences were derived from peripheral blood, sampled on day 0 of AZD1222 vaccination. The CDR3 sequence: CSVEGGTGMDGYTF. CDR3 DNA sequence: TGCAGCGTTGAAGGGGGGACAGGGATGGATGGCTACACCTTC.